This entry concerns a single TCR beta chain. Its antigen is still unknown. A J-beta primer mix and a sample-barcoded 5' primer were used in a second PCR of about 7 to 12 cycles. TCRdb redid the calling of the 5' RACE reads with MiXCR, one entry per CDR3 protein. The sample holds 550,000 to 750,000 distinct CDR3 sequences, around 20% seen once. The CDR3 spans 11 residues. Germline V gene lookup returns CDR1 MNHEY and CDR2 SVGAGI. The sample comes from a study of blood T cells in healthy people across ages. Overall study results and limits: TCR beta diversity, measured per million T cells, fell in a roughly linear way with age.

The clonotype was recovered from a man aged 65-85 years in good health. Sequenced material: blood. J is TRBJ1-3 and V is TRBV6-5; no clear D gene. CDR3 nucleotides: TGTGTTACCGCCGCTCGAAACACCATATATTTT. This encodes CVTAARNTIYF.